This T cell receptor (beta chain) is drawn from a study of identical twins. TCRdb called the 5' RACE reads again in MiXCR, with one record for every CDR3 protein. The sample contains under 800,000 distinct CDR3 sequences, 21% of which appear only once. The data were also submitted as part of a second study, on T cells expressing NK-cell markers. This second report adds: Restriction of the sorted population to alpha-beta TCR T cells was achieved in several experiments with an anti-gamma-delta TCR antibody. Dominant NKG2C+ clonotype frequencies of roughly 1.0-7.5% of CD8+ T cells were measured in over five donors.

This receptor was identified in a woman younger than 35 in good health. Material for sequencing was PBMCs.

In nucleotides, the CDR3 is TGCAGTGCTTCCCGAGGCGCCCCAACTAATGAAAAACTGTTTTTT. This translates into CSASRGAPTNEKLFF. V usage is TRBV20-1 and J usage is TRBJ1-4; D unclear. Per germline, CDR1 DFQATT and CDR2 SNEGSKA (reference sequence). Trimming shortened V by 5 bases and J by 0 bases, and 13 bases separated the two germline ends. The CDR3 is 15 amino acids.